Included here is one TCR beta chain sequence, with context. The antigen is not known. The data stem from a study of T cell responses to AZD1222 COVID-19 vaccine. Study-level background: Timing groups of about 4 and about 12 weeks for second doses were pooled.

Broader study findings: Spike-specific TCR repertoires showed rising breadth and depth after two AZD1222 doses. Most donors were white British, females outnumbered males, and clonal diversity was possibly underestimated.

Method: immunoSEQ multiplex PCR; TCRdb's copy keeps in-frame clones and lacks some. Here the sample spans about 92,000 clones, about nine tenths being singletons. This clonotype was obtained from an adult in good health. The sequences come from peripheral blood, collected on day 0 of AZD1222 vaccination.

CDR3 nucleotide sequence: TGTGCCAGCAGTAACAGGCATAGCGGGAGGGCCATAGGATACAATGAGCAGTTCTTC. It is translated as CASSNRHSGRAIGYNEQFF. The chain combines TRBV7-3 with TRBJ2-1; 11 bases match TRBD2. The CDR3 totals 19 residues. Trimming cost V 6 bases and J 4 bases; bases outside gene matches: 17. Germline assignment: CDR1 SGHTA and CDR2 FQGTGA.